The 6 T cell receptor beta chains below come from one sample, sequenced in a study of identical twins. TCRdb re-called the 5' RACE reads through MiXCR, storing one row per CDR3 protein. The table has about 570,000 distinct CDR3 sequences, 9% to 10% seen once. These data were also reused for a study on yellow fever vaccine responses in identical twins.

Sequencing used PBMCs. These receptors were obtained from a woman aged 18-29 years in good health.

The chain has TRBV7-9 and TRBJ2-7, with TRBD1 matching 12 bases. Germline V gene sequence: CDR1 SEHNR, CDR2 FQNEAQ (reference sequence). CDR3 length: 17 residues. The trim removed 4 bases at V and 7 bases at J, leaving 14 bases unmatched. The CDR3 here is CASSSTEGTGGLREQYF. In DNA form, the CDR3 reads TGTGCCAGCAGCTCTACAGAAGGGACAGGGGGCTTGAGGGAGCAGTACTTC.

This clonotype was seen at least ten times. The chain combines TRBV18 with TRBJ2-4; 9 bases are shared with TRBD1. The CDR3 has 15 residues. With V trimmed by 3 bases and J by 6 bases, 6 bases remained unmatched. Germline V lookup: CDR1 KGHSH, CDR2 LQKENI. For the CDR3, the DNA is TGTGCCAGCTCACCTTCGGACAGGGGAATAAACATTCAGTACTTC. Residues: CASSPSDRGINIQYF.

A few counts support this clonotype. The chain recombines TRBV6-5 with TRBJ2-7, with D hard to call. Germline CDR1 MNHEY, CDR2 SVGAGI. The CDR3 covers 15 residues. V lost 2 bases and J 0 bases, leaving 11 bases between the germline ends. The CDR3 bases are TGTGCCAGCAGTTACCAGACTCCTAGCTCCTACGAGCAGTACTTC. This gives the protein CASSYQTPSSYEQYF.

This clonotype has just a few counts. The chain combines TRBV3-1 with TRBJ2-3; D unclear. The CDR3 loop spans 13 amino acids. Trimming shortened V by 4 bases and J by 5 bases, and 10 bases separated the two germline ends. CDR1 is LGHDT, CDR2 YNNKEL, per germline (reference sequence). As DNA, the CDR3 is TGTGCCAGCAGCCGAAGGTCTGTAGATACGCAGTATTTT. This sequence encodes CASSRRSVDTQYF.

V gene TRBV29-1 combines with J gene TRBJ2-7; D uncertain. V was cut by 3 bases and J by 2 bases, with 14 bases left in between. This CDR3 region has 14 residues. Germline CDR1 and CDR2: SQVTM and ANQGSEA. Written as DNA, the CDR3 is TGCAGCGTTGATGGCCTTCCTGGGGCCTACGAGCAGTACTTC. It is translated as CSVDGLPGAYEQYF.

This clonotype was seen a handful of times. This chain joins TRBV20-1 and TRBJ2-7, with 7 bases lining up with TRBD2. The trim removed 4 bases at V and 5 bases at J, leaving 11 bases unmatched. CDR1 and CDR2 (germline): DFQATT, SNEGSKA (reference sequence). The length of the CDR3 is 14 residues. The CDR3 bases are TGCAGTGCTATCCAATATAGGGGAGGGGACGAGCAGTACTTC. Translated, it gives CSAIQYRGGDEQYF.